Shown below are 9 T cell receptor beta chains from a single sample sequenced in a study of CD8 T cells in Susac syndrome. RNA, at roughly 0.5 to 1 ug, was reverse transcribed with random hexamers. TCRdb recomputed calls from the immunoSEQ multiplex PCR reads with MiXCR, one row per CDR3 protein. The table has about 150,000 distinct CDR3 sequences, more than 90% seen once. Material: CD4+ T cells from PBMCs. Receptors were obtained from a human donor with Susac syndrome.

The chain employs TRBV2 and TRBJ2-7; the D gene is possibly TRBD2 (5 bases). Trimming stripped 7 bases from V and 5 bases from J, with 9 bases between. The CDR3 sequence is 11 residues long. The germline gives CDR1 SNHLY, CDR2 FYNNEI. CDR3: CASTLAHEQYF. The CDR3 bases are TGTGCCAGCACTCTAGCCCACGAGCAGTACTTC.

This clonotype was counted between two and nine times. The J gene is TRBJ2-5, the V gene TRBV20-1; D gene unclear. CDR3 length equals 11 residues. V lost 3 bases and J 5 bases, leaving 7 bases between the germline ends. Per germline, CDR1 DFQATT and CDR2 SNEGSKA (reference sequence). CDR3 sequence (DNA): TGCAGTGCTAGGACTGGGGAGACCCAGTACTTC. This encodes CSARTGETQYF.

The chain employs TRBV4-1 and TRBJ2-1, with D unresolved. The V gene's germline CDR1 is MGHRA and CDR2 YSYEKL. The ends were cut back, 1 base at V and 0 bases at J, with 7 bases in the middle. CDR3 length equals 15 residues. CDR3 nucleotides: TGCGCCAGCAGCCAAGTAGGAAGCTCCTACAATGAGCAGTTCTTC. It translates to CASSQVGSSYNEQFF.

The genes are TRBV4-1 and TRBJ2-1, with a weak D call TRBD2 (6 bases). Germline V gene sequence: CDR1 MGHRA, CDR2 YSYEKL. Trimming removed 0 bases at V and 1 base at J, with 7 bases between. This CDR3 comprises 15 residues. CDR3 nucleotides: TGCGCCAGCAGCCAAGATAGCGGTTCCTACAATGAGCAGTTCTTC. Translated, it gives CASSQDSGSYNEQFF.

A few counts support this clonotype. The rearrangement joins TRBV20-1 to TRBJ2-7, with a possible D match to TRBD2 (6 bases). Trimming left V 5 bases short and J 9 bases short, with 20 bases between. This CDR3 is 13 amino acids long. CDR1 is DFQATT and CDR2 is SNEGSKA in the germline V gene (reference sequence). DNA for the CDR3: TGCAGTGCTTCAGGCGGGACTCCTTTCGGGCAGTACTTC. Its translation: CSASGGTPFGQYF.

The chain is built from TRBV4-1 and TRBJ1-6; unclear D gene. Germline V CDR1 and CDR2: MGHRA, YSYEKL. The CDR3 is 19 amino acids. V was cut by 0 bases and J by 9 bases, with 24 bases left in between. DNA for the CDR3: TGCGCCAGCAGCCAAGATCGGCCAGGCCTCTCCACTCCCTCTTCACCCCTCCACTTT. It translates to CASSQDRPGLSTPSSPLHF.

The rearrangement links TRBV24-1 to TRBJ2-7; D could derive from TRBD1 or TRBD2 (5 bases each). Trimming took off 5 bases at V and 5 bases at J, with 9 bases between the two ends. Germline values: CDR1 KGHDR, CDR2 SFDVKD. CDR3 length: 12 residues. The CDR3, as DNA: TGTGCCACCAGTGGCTGGGGGAACGAGCAGTACTTC. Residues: CATSGWGNEQYF.

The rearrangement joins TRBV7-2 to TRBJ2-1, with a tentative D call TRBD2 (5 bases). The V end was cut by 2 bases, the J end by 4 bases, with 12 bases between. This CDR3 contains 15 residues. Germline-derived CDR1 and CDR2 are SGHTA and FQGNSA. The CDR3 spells CASSLRGNPYNEQFF. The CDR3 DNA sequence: TGTGCCAGCAGCTTACGGGGAAATCCGTACAATGAGCAGTTCTTC.

In DNA, the CDR3 is TGCAGTGCTAGGGGGGGCATCCTTTCACCCCTCCACTTT. Amino acids: CSARGGILSPLHF. V and J are TRBV20-1 and TRBJ1-6; D is perhaps TRBD1 (6 bases). The V gene's germline CDR1 is DFQATT and CDR2 SNEGSKA (reference sequence). The V end lost 3 bases, the J end lost 9 bases, and 12 bases lay between the germline ends. This CDR3 spans 13 amino acids.